The rows below give T cell receptor beta chains drawn from one sample of a study of post-analysis software for immune sequencing data. TCRdb ran MiXCR on the PCR reads and lists one entry per CDR3 protein. The table lists 150,000 to 200,000 distinct CDR3 sequences, roughly 40% of them singletons. The sequences come from blood, collected after autologous hematopoietic stem cell transplantation. These receptors came from a girl aged 10-17 years with multiple sclerosis. CDR3s leave out the opening cysteine and the closing phenylalanine or tryptophan. The order of the fields is V gene, D gene, J gene, clone size, CDR3 protein. A D gene is named only where the DNA matches it firmly. Size tells how often a clone was seen (once, few, many) or the class of an expanded clone, and some rows leave it out.

TRBV15	-	TRBJ1-1	few	ATSRLGFQNTEAF
TRBV10-3	-	-	few	AISESWGNEQY
TRBV7-8	-	TRBJ1-2	-	ASSLGGAKDYT
TRBV7-8	TRBD1	-	-	ASSSNGQGHEQY
TRBV10-3	TRBD2	TRBJ2-6	few	AINGLADASGANVLT
TRBV20-1	TRBD1	TRBJ2-7	-	SARGWGTVSYEQY
TRBV5-5	-	TRBJ1-2	-	ASSLTVGVPSSDGYT
TRBV18	TRBD2	TRBJ2-1	-	ASSMASGLSYNEQF
TRBV4-1	TRBD1	TRBJ2-3	-	ASSETGTGETDTQY
TRBV6-2/TRBV6-3	-	TRBJ2-7	-	ASSFPPAGAPYEQY
TRBV5-5	-	TRBJ2-1	few	ASSSEPYNEQF
TRBV11-2	TRBD2	TRBJ2-1	-	ASSLSVAGPYNEQF
TRBV25-1	TRBD2	TRBJ2-5	few	ASSELGNSGRPGGETQY
TRBV12-3/TRBV12-4	-	TRBJ2-7	-	ASSGTSLRGQY
TRBV29-1	-	TRBJ2-6	-	SVASDPAGANVLT
TRBV10-2	-	TRBJ2-5	-	ASSDMWEQY
TRBV2	-	TRBJ2-1	-	ASLADGRANEQF
TRBV29-1	-	TRBJ2-1	-	SVEHRTSSYNEQF
TRBV20-1	TRBD2	TRBJ2-3	many	SANPSGVYTDTQY
TRBV24-1	-	TRBJ2-3	-	ATSDLGGSTDTQY
TRBV4-2	TRBD2	TRBJ2-1	few	ASSQDGTSAYNEQF
TRBV15	-	TRBJ2-7	-	ATSTIRSSYEQY
TRBV12-3/TRBV12-4	-	TRBJ2-5	-	ASSPFTWSSQETQY
TRBV5-1	-	TRBJ2-1	-	ASSLGLEVEQF
TRBV13	-	-	-	ASNREGGREQY
TRBV20-1	TRBD2	TRBJ2-1	-	SASFSLGLADSFEQF
TRBV5-1	-	TRBJ2-7	few	ASSLALGGRYEQY
TRBV7-6	-	TRBJ2-6	-	ASSSGPLSSGANVLT
TRBV3-1	TRBD2	TRBJ2-1	many	ASSPAGLADNEQF
TRBV28	TRBD1	TRBJ2-3	few	ASRTGTGVLSTQY
TRBV20-1	-	TRBJ2-5	-	SAQSPGGSLLNEQY
TRBV7-8	TRBD1	TRBJ2-7	-	ASSFGTGYSEQY
TRBV7-2	TRBD1	-	-	ASSRSDRDGTQY
TRBV5-8	-	TRBJ2-5	-	ASSPVGETQY
TRBV29-1	TRBD1	-	few	SAWTGYEQY
TRBV7-2	-	TRBJ2-7	-	ASSLNGSPAEQY
TRBV20-1	TRBD1	TRBJ2-5	few	SARKRTGEWTQY
TRBV29-1	-	TRBJ1-1	few	STFSGATEAF
TRBV20-1	-	TRBJ1-1	few	SARTGRTMNTEAF
TRBV7-2	TRBD2	TRBJ2-5	-	ASSLYGREQGTQY
TRBV20-1	TRBD2	TRBJ2-1	few	SASGRATYNEQF
TRBV7-9	-	TRBJ2-6	-	ASSSDPPAGANVLT
TRBV20-1	-	TRBJ1-1	-	SARGTFGGSEAF
TRBV9	TRBD2	TRBJ2-3	-	ASSVAGLAQSTDTQY
TRBV6-1	-	TRBJ2-5	once	ASSNRLWDNEQY
TRBV20-1	-	TRBJ2-7	few	SASRPGTYEQY
TRBV14	-	-	-	AGSQEQADYIQY
TRBV25-1	-	TRBJ2-7	-	ASSERRVPYEQY
TRBV12-3/TRBV12-4	-	TRBJ1-2	-	ASSFFSRGPYGYT
TRBV7-9	-	TRBJ2-5	few	ASSYDSLGETQY
TRBV27	TRBD2	-	-	ASSPGTSGNWDIQY
TRBV5-6	-	TRBJ2-7	few	ASSCPGMSYEQY
TRBV7-2	TRBD2	TRBJ2-2	few	ASSYRSGRDGELF
TRBV6-1	TRBD2	TRBJ2-3	-	ASSPRRTSVRTDTQY